These T cell receptor beta chains were read from a single sample in a study of OX40 agonist ivuxolimab in advanced cancers. Assay: immunoSEQ multiplex PCR; the TCRdb copy retains only in-frame clones and omits some. The sample shows 45,000 to 50,000 clones, approximately 91% of them seen only once. The sample consisted of CD4+ or CD8+ T cells sorted from blood, taken in a trial of the OX40 agonist ivuxolimab. Source of these receptors: an adult with an advanced solid tumor such as melanoma, head and neck, liver or kidney cancer. Both conserved end residues are part of each CDR3. A D gene is named only where the DNA matches it firmly. Clone size is not always given. Where it is, it says once, few, many or a class for expanded clones.

clone size | J gene | D gene | V gene | CDR3 DNA | CDR3 protein
. | TRBJ1-2 | TRBD1 | TRBV5-6 | TGTGCCAGCAGCTTCGGGACAGGGGAATTGTACTATGGCTACACCTTC | CASSFGTGELYYGYTF
once | TRBJ2-2 | . | TRBV18 | TGTGCCAGCTCACCAGAGAGTTGGACGCCGAACACCGGGGAGCTGTTTTTT | CASSPESWTPNTGELFF
. | TRBJ2-3 | . | TRBV28 | TGTGCCAGCAGTCCTATACGGGGTGGCGTGATAAGCACAGATACGCAGTATTTT | CASSPIRGGVISTDTQYF
. | TRBJ1-2 | . | TRBV11-2 | TGTGCCAGCAGCTTGGCGCCGGACAGCTTTTATGGCTACACCTTC | CASSLAPDSFYGYTF
few | TRBJ2-7 | . | TRBV11-2 | TGTGCCAGCAGCACAGGACAAAGCTCCTACGAGCAGTACTTC | CASSTGQSSYEQYF
. | TRBJ2-3 | TRBD1 | TRBV4-1 | TGCGCCAGCAGCCAACAAGGGACAGCTAGCACAGATACGCAGTATTTT | CASSQQGTASTDTQYF
. | TRBJ1-5 | . | TRBV28 | TGTGCCAGCATGAGTGCAGGGGAGGATCAGCCCCAGCATTTT | CASMSAGEDQPQHF
. | TRBJ1-1 | . | TRBV11-2 | TGTGCCAGCAGCTTTCTAGAGGCTGAAGCTTTCTTT | CASSFLEAEAFF
. | TRBJ1-2 | . | TRBV6-6 | TGTGCCAGCAGTTATCCCTTAGGGGCGGGCTACACCTTC | CASSYPLGAGYTF
. | TRBJ1-4 | . | TRBV28 | TGTGCCAGCATGGGCGAAGGGGAACTGTTTTTT | CASMGEGELFF
. | TRBJ2-3 | . | TRBV7-8 | TGTGCCAGCACCCCGTCAGGGGGGCGAGATACGCAGTATTTT | CASTPSGGRDTQYF
. | TRBJ2-1 | . | TRBV15 | TGTGCCACCAGCAGAGGGAGCGCGGTCGATGAGCAGTTCTTC | CATSRGSAVDEQFF
. | TRBJ1-1 | . | TRBV25-1 | TGTGCCAGCAGTGGGGGGGCAAACACTGAAGCTTTCTTT | CASSGGANTEAFF
. | TRBJ2-7 | . | TRBV19 | TGTGCCAGTAGTCTCGCAGGGGCCCCGTTTGAAGAGCAGTACTTC | CASSLAGAPFEEQYF
. | TRBJ2-1 | . | TRBV7-9 | TGTGCCAGCGGCAACAGTTTAGTCGGTAATGAGCAGTTCTTC | CASGNSLVGNEQFF
once | TRBJ2-1 | TRBD2 | TRBV7-6 | TGTGCCAGCAGCTTAGCTACCCCCCGGACTAGCGAATACAATGAGCAGTTCTTC | CASSLATPRTSEYNEQFF
. | TRBJ2-6 | . | TRBV19 | TGTGCCACCACTGCGGGCTCTGGGGCCAACGTCCTGACTTTC | CATTAGSGANVLTF
. | TRBJ2-4 | . | TRBV5-4 | TGTGCCAGCAGCTTCGGGGGATCGGAAAACATTCAGTACTTC | CASSFGGSENIQYF
. | TRBJ2-1 | TRBD2 | TRBV9 | TGTGCCAGCAGCGTAGGGAGCGGGAGGTATGAGCAGTTCTTC | CASSVGSGRYEQFF
. | TRBJ2-7 | . | TRBV5-1 | TGCGCCAGCAGCTTGGGGGGGACCTCCTACGAGCAGTACTTC | CASSLGGTSYEQYF
. | TRBJ1-2 | . | TRBV7-9 | TGTGCCAGCGCACTCAGCTATGAGGCCAAAGCTAACTATGGCTACACCTTC | CASALSYEAKANYGYTF
once | TRBJ1-6 | TRBD1 | TRBV15 | TGTGCCACCAGCAGAGAGGGCATAGCAGGGGGGAATTCACCCCTCCACTTT | CATSREGIAGGNSPLHF
. | TRBJ2-7 | . | TRBV27 | TGTGCCAGCAGTTTTGGGGCAGCCTACGAGCAGTACTTC | CASSFGAAYEQYF
. | TRBJ2-7 | . | TRBV27 | TGTGCCAGCAGTTCCAGGGGTAGCTACGAGCAGTACTTC | CASSSRGSYEQYF
few | TRBJ2-7 | TRBD1 | TRBV7-2 | TGTGCCAGCAGCTTAGCGGGGACAGGGTACGAGCAGTACTTC | CASSLAGTGYEQYF
. | TRBJ2-1 | . | TRBV29-1 | TGCAGCGTTGAAGAAGGCAGGGTCAATGAGCAGTTCTTC | CSVEEGRVNEQFF
once | TRBJ2-1 | TRBD2 | TRBV14 | TGTGCCAGCAGCCAGAGCCCGGGACTAGCGCAGTTCTTC | CASSQSPGLAQFF
. | TRBJ1-1 | TRBD1 | TRBV19 | TGTGCCAGTCAGGGGGCAGAAACTGAAGCTTTCTTT | CASQGAETEAFF
. | TRBJ2-1 | . | TRBV15 | TGTGCCACCAGCAGAGAAGGGTCAAGGGAGCAGTTCTTC | CATSREGSREQFF
. | TRBJ1-3 | . | TRBV11-2 | TGTGCCAGCAGCCCCACCCCCGACTCTGGAAACACCATATATTTT | CASSPTPDSGNTIYF